The 32 T cell receptor beta chains below were found in one sample sequenced in a study of OX40 agonist ivuxolimab in advanced cancers. Sequencing was performed with immunoSEQ multiplex PCR; in TCRdb, only in-frame clones are kept and a portion is missing. The data contain around 68,000 clones, around 93% of them singletons. Source: CD4+ or CD8+ T cells sorted from blood, taken in a trial of the OX40 agonist ivuxolimab. The receptor source for this set is an adult with an advanced solid tumor such as melanoma, head and neck, liver or kidney cancer.

The genes are TRBV9 and TRBJ2-3; 9 bases fit TRBD2. The junction had 7 bases not matched to a gene; V was cut back by 3 bases and J by 2 bases. From germline, CDR1 is SGDLS and CDR2 YYNGEE. CDR3 size: 16 residues. CDR3 DNA sequence: TGTGCCAGCAGCGCGGGACTAGCTGCCGCCACAGATACGCAGTATTTT. This gives the protein CASSAGLAAATDTQYF.

The V gene is TRBV6-1, the J gene TRBJ1-6; tentative D call: TRBD1 (5 bases). The CDR3 runs to 15 residues. The V and J ends lost 1 base and 6 bases respectively, with 10 bases between them. Germline lookup yields CDR1 MNHNS and CDR2 SASEGT. CDR3 coding DNA: TGTGCCAGCAGTGAAGTCGCTGACAGTAATTCACCCCTCCACTTT. Encoded protein: CASSEVADSNSPLHF.

The chain carries TRBV15 and TRBJ2-7; 7 positions agree with TRBD1. J gave up 3 bases and V 8 bases, and 13 bases lay outside the gene matches. The CDR3 runs 15 residues. Germline assignment: CDR1 LNHNV and CDR2 YYDKDF (reference sequence). The CDR3 sequence is CATHAEGGPGYEQYF. The CDR3 nucleotides read TGTGCCACCCACGCGGAAGGGGGCCCGGGCTACGAGCAGTACTTC.

The chain employs TRBV7-9 and TRBJ2-7; a possible D gene is TRBD1 (6 bases). V dropped 5 bases and J dropped 2 bases, with 16 bases sitting between them. CDR1 and CDR2 (germline): SEHNR, FQNEAQ (reference sequence). The CDR3 is 15 residues long. The CDR3 sequence is CASSTGQGGTYEQYF. The CDR3 DNA reads as TGTGCCAGCAGCACCGGACAAGGGGGAACCTACGAGCAGTACTTC.

V gene TRBV21-1 combines with J gene TRBJ2-7; whether TRBD2, the table's D call, matches the DNA was not checked. TRBV21-1 is deemed a pseudogene. The CDR3 covers 15 residues. This chain's CDR3 is CASLAGDPGRNEQYF. In DNA form, the CDR3 reads TGTGCCAGCTTAGCGGGAGACCCGGGGCGGAACGAGCAGTACTTC.

The CDR3 here is CASSPGGYGNTIYF. The CDR3 DNA reads as TGTGCCAGCAGCCCAGGGGGTTATGGAAACACCATATATTTT. The V and J genes are TRBV7-9 and TRBJ1-3; 7 nucleotides line up with TRBD1. Germline-derived CDR1 and CDR2 are SEHNR and FQNEAQ (reference sequence). This CDR3 comprises 14 residues. With V trimmed by 5 bases and J by 3 bases, 4 bases remained unmatched.

V is TRBV5-1 and J is TRBJ2-7, with a tentative D call TRBD1 (6 bases). CDR1 and CDR2 from the germline V gene are SGHRS and YFSETQ. This CDR3 has 15 residues. The V and J ends lost 4 bases and 8 bases respectively, with 22 bases between them. The CDR3 DNA is TGCGCCAGCAGCCCGATGGGGCCAGGGGCCGTCCAGCAGTACTTC. Translating it yields CASSPMGPGAVQQYF.

In nucleotides, the CDR3 is TGCGCCAGCAGTGAGAGGAACACTGAAGCTTTCTTT. Translation gives CASSERNTEAFF. The V call is TRBV10-2, the J call TRBJ1-1; D not certain. This CDR3 region has 12 residues. The V and J ends lost 2 bases and 1 base respectively, with 2 bases between them. CDR1 and CDR2 from the germline V gene are WSHSY and SAAADI.

The CDR3 loop reads CASSLVSGGDGNYGYTF. For the CDR3, the DNA is TGTGCCAGCAGCTTAGTTTCGGGGGGCGATGGGAACTATGGCTACACCTTC. The chain combines TRBV13 with TRBJ1-2; D possibly corresponds to TRBD1 (6 bases). Germline-derived CDR1 and CDR2 are PRHDT and FYEKMQ (reference sequence). Trimming removed 1 base from V and 2 bases from J, with 17 bases in between. The CDR3 has 17 residues.

The J gene is TRBJ1-6, the V gene TRBV6-1; TRBD1 aligns across 8 bases. Losses at the gene ends were 4 bases for V and 5 bases for J; bases not matched to a gene: 4. The CDR3 sequence is 15 residues long. CDR1 is MNHNS and CDR2 is SASEGT in the germline V gene. Here the CDR3 reads CASSAQGANNSPLHF. The DNA for the CDR3 is TGTGCCAGCAGTGCCCAGGGGGCCAATAATTCACCCCTCCACTTT.

The chain carries TRBV7-3 and TRBJ2-3, with 11 bases fitting TRBD2. J lost 4 bases, V lost 2 bases, and 5 bases had no gene match. This CDR3 is built from 16 residues. Germline CDR1 reads SGHTA; CDR2 reads FQGTGA. CDR3 residues: CASSLVTSGRSDTQYF. The CDR3 DNA reads TGTGCCAGCAGCTTAGTTACTAGCGGGAGATCAGATACGCAGTATTTT.

This clone was counted once. The CDR3 spells CASSARTGNNEQFF. The CDR3 DNA follows: TGTGCCAGCAGCGCCCGGACAGGGAACAATGAGCAGTTCTTC. The rearrangement links TRBV11-2 to TRBJ2-1; 8 positions agree with TRBD1. This CDR3 has 14 amino acids. Per germline, CDR1 SGHAT and CDR2 FQNNGV. After removal of 5 bases from V and 5 bases from J, the junction contained 5 bases not matched to a gene. Together with reference TRBV11-2 and TRBJ2-1, the CDR3 gives the full variable domain: EAGVAQSPRYKIIEKRQSVAFWCNPISGHATLYWYQQILGQGPKLLIQFQNNGVVDDSQLPKDRFSAERLKGVDSTLKIQPAKLEDSAVYLCASSARTGNNEQFFGPGTRLTVL.

The V call is TRBV28, the J call TRBJ1-5, with 8 bases aligning to TRBD1. Germline V gene sequence: CDR1 MDHEN, CDR2 SYDVKM. V lost 6 bases and J lost 2; bases outside the gene matches: 6. This CDR3 is built from 15 residues. CDR3 amino acids: CASRAPGGRNQPQHF. The CDR3 region has the DNA TGTGCCAGCAGAGCCCCAGGGGGCCGCAATCAGCCCCAGCATTTT.

The V call is TRBV4-1, the J call TRBJ1-6, with a weak D call TRBD1 (5 bases). This CDR3 is 18 amino acids long. V was cut by 1 base and J by 7 bases, with 20 bases left in between. The V gene's germline CDR1 is MGHRA and CDR2 YSYEKL. This CDR3 is CASSQVPDHRRDNSPLHF. CDR3 in DNA: TGCGCCAGCAGCCAAGTTCCGGACCACAGGAGAGACAATTCACCCCTCCACTTT.

This clone was detected once. The chain uses TRBV5-1 and TRBJ2-3; 10 nucleotides agree with TRBD2. J was trimmed by 8 bases and V by 4 bases; bases with no gene match: 13. CDR3 length: 16 amino acids. Germline CDR1 reads SGHRS; CDR2 reads YFSETQ. The CDR3 is CASSLPRVAGGGTQYF. The CDR3 nucleotides are TGCGCCAGCAGCCTCCCGAGGGTAGCGGGGGGAGGTACGCAGTATTTT.

V and J are TRBV10-3 and TRBJ2-3; no definite D call. The V and J ends lost 4 bases and 0 bases respectively, with 14 bases between them. The CDR3 is 16 residues long. The germline gives CDR1 ENHRY, CDR2 SYGVKD. CDR3 in DNA: TGTGCCATCAGTGCAAGACGGAACCCTAGCACAGATACGCAGTATTTT. The encoded protein is CAISARRNPSTDTQYF.

This clone has a single count. The genes are TRBV5-6 and TRBJ2-1; 8 bases are a match to TRBD2. This CDR3 spans 17 amino acids. V was pared by 3 bases and J by 7 bases, with 15 bases of the junction left unmatched. Germline V gene lookup returns CDR1 SGHDT and CDR2 YYEEEE. The CDR3 coding sequence is TGTGCCAGCAGCTACCTAGGGGTGTCGGGAGGGTCGAATGAGCAGTTCTTC. The encoded protein is CASSYLGVSGGSNEQFF.

The CDR3: CASSREAGGPGEQYF. CDR3 DNA sequence: TGTGCCAGCAGCCGAGAGGCGGGAGGGCCCGGCGAGCAGTACTTC. The chain employs TRBV4-2 and TRBJ2-7; 9 bases map to TRBD2. The CDR3 covers 15 residues. Per germline, CDR1 LGHNA and CDR2 YNFKEQ. V was clipped by 4 bases and J by 6 bases; unmatched bases: 10.

The chain uses TRBV5-8 and TRBJ1-2; a weak D match, TRBD1 (5 bases). The CDR3 sequence is 14 residues long. Germline lookup yields CDR1 SGHTS and CDR2 YDEGEE. Trimming took 2 bases from V and 1 from J, leaving 9 bases between them. CDR3 sequence reads: CASSLQDFNYGYTF. DNA for the CDR3: TGTGCCAGCAGCTTACAGGATTTTAACTATGGCTACACCTTC.

This chain joins TRBV7-2 and TRBJ2-5; no clear D. The CDR3 runs 11 residues. V gave up 2 bases and J gave up 7 bases, with 5 bases separating them. Germline assignment: CDR1 SGHTA and CDR2 FQGNSA. The CDR3 DNA reads TGTGCCAGCAGCTTATCGGTGACCCAGTACTTC. It yields the protein CASSLSVTQYF.

The J gene is TRBJ2-5, the V gene TRBV6-5, with D tentatively TRBD2 (5 bases). The V end was cut by 5 bases, the J end by 5 bases, with 15 bases between. The germline V gene has CDR1 MNHEY and CDR2 SVGAGI. This CDR3 spans 14 amino acids. CDR3 nucleotides: TGTGCCAGCAGTCCTACAAGTGGCGGGGAGACCCAGTACTTC. Translating gives CASSPTSGGETQYF.

The CDR3 loop reads CASSRGQGSYNEQFF. As DNA, the CDR3 is TGTGCCAGCAGCCGGGGACAGGGATCCTACAATGAGCAGTTCTTC. The chain links TRBV7-3 to TRBJ2-1; TRBD1 aligns across 9 bases. V lost 5 bases and J lost 1; bases outside the gene matches: 3. The CDR3 consists of 15 residues. Germline V CDR1 and CDR2: SGHTA, FQGTGA. Based on the CDR3 plus reference TRBV7-3 and TRBJ2-1, the full variable domain is GAGVSQTPSNKVTEKGKYVELRCDPISGHTALYWYRQSLGQGPEFLIYFQGTGAADDSGLPNDRFFAVRPEGSVSTLKIQRTERGDSAVYLCASSRGQGSYNEQFFGPGTRLTVL.

CDR3 protein: CASSSKARNTEAFF. CDR3 in DNA: TGCGCCAGCAGCTCAAAGGCCCGGAACACTGAAGCTTTCTTT. The chain uses TRBV5-1 and TRBJ1-1, with D hard to call. The V gene's germline CDR1 is SGHRS and CDR2 YFSETQ. Trimming removed 3 bases at V and 1 base at J, with 10 bases between. The CDR3 consists of 14 residues.

The J gene is TRBJ1-2, the V gene TRBV6-6, with 10 positions matching TRBD1. Germline V gene lookup returns CDR1 MNHNY and CDR2 SVGAGI (reference sequence). V was clipped by 10 bases and J by 3 bases; unmatched bases: 8. The CDR3 runs 14 residues. In DNA, the CDR3 is TGTGCCACCTCAGGACAGGGGGATGACTATGGCTACACCTTC. This codes for CATSGQGDDYGYTF.

This chain joins TRBV18 and TRBJ2-6; D may be TRBD1 (6 bases). The germline V gene has CDR1 KGHSH and CDR2 LQKENI. This CDR3 is 15 amino acids long. Trimming stripped 5 bases from V and 0 bases from J, with 8 bases between. The CDR3 here is CASSTGISGANVLTF. In DNA, the CDR3 is TGTGCCAGCTCAACAGGGATCTCTGGGGCCAACGTCCTGACTTTC.

J is TRBJ2-2 and V is TRBV7-6; 10 bases map to TRBD2. CDR3 length: 16 amino acids. With 5 bases clipped from V and 8 bases from J, the junction kept 11 bases outside the gene matches. Germline V lookup: CDR1 SGHVS, CDR2 FNYEAQ. CDR3 protein: CASSRTSGALGGELFF. CDR3 in DNA: TGTGCCAGCAGCCGGACTAGCGGAGCTCTGGGGGGGGAGCTGTTTTTT.

This sequence joins TRBV9 and TRBJ2-1; possibly TRBD1 for D (5 bases). V was pared by 3 bases and J by 12 bases, with 28 bases between. The germline CDR1 and CDR2 sequences are SGDLS and YYNGEE. This CDR3 has 17 amino acids. The DNA for the CDR3 is TGTGCCAGCAGCGCGGCATTCCCAGGGTTTGGCCTACAAGGGCAGTTCTTC. Translation: CASSAAFPGFGLQGQFF. Full variable domain (missing parts from reference TRBV9 and TRBJ2-1): DSGVTQTPKHLITATGQRVTLRCSPRSGDLSVYWYQQSLDQGLQFLIQYYNGEERAKGNILERFSAQQFPDLHSELNLSSLELGDSALYFCASSAAFPGFGLQGQFFGPGTRLTVL.

The CDR3: CASSYGIGSSYEQYF. DNA of the CDR3: TGTGCCAGCAGTTACGGAATAGGGAGCTCCTACGAGCAGTACTTC. The chain is built from TRBV6-5 and TRBJ2-7, with a tentative D call TRBD2 (5 bases). The V gene's germline CDR1 is MNHEY and CDR2 SVGAGI. This CDR3 spans 15 amino acids. The V end lost 2 bases, the J end lost 0 bases, and 11 bases lay between the germline ends.

V usage is TRBV7-3 and J usage is TRBJ1-6; no reliable D call. Trimming stripped 2 bases from V and 7 bases from J, with 6 bases between. Per germline, CDR1 SGHTA and CDR2 FQGTGA. The length of the CDR3 is 13 residues. Here the CDR3 DNA reads TGTGCCAGCAGCTTATGGTGGAATTCACCCCTCCACTTT. Protein product: CASSLWWNSPLHF.

The gene calls are TRBV19 and TRBJ2-3; 12 nucleotides match TRBD2. The CDR3 has 18 amino acids. CDR1 is LNHDA, CDR2 SQIVND, per germline (reference sequence). J lost 0 bases, V lost 4 bases, and 8 bases had no gene match. The DNA for the CDR3 is TGTGCCAGTAGTAAGACTAGCGGGGGACTTTCTAGCACAGATACGCAGTATTTT. This gives the protein CASSKTSGGLSSTDTQYF.

The genes are TRBV10-3 and TRBJ2-3; the D gene is possibly TRBD1 (5 bases). The CDR3 totals 14 residues. The germline gives CDR1 ENHRY, CDR2 SYGVKD. The V and J ends lost 2 bases and 4 bases respectively, with 10 bases between them. The CDR3 DNA follows: TGTGCCATCAGTGAGCAAGACAGAGCAGATACGCAGTATTTT. It is translated as CAISEQDRADTQYF.

The chain combines TRBV5-1 with TRBJ2-1; a weak D match, TRBD2 (5 bases). Trimming shortened V by 4 bases and J by 5 bases, and 16 bases separated the two germline ends. From germline, CDR1 is SGHRS and CDR2 YFSETQ. The CDR3 spans 15 residues. The chain's CDR3 is CASSHRSAGNNEQFF. CDR3 nucleotides: TGCGCCAGCAGCCACAGATCGGCCGGGAACAATGAGCAGTTCTTC.